The rows below give T cell receptor beta chains drawn from one sample of a study of CXCR4 blockade with PD-1 therapy in pancreatic cancer. TCRdb keeps only in-frame clones here, not all; method: immunoSEQ multiplex PCR. The repertoire includes about 2,600 clones, around 42% of them detected once, and about 5.4% sits in the top ten. Sequencing was done on a sample of tumor tissue. Receptors were obtained from a human donor with pancreatic ductal adenocarcinoma. Both conserved end residues are part of each CDR3. A D gene is named only where the DNA matches it firmly. A row's size may be missing; if present it is once, few, many or a size class.

d_call: .
j_call: TRBJ1-4
clone_size: few
v_call: TRBV30
cdr3_aa: CAWSVLGDKLFF
cdr3_nt: TGTGCCTGGAGTGTACTTGGAGACAAACTGTTTTTT

d_call: .
j_call: TRBJ1-3
clone_size: once
v_call: TRBV6-7
cdr3_aa: CASSTGPSGNTIYF
cdr3_nt: TGTGCCAGCTCGACAGGCCCCTCTGGAAACACCATATATTTT

d_call: TRBD1
j_call: TRBJ2-7
clone_size: .
v_call: TRBV30
cdr3_aa: CAWRGQGKEQYF
cdr3_nt: TGTGCCTGGAGGGGACAGGGAAAGGAGCAGTACTTC

d_call: .
j_call: TRBJ1-2
clone_size: few
v_call: TRBV29-1
cdr3_aa: CSALPPTNYGYTF
cdr3_nt: TGCAGCGCCCTCCCACCTACTAACTATGGCTACACCTTC

d_call: TRBD1
j_call: TRBJ1-1
clone_size: few
v_call: TRBV4-1
cdr3_aa: CASSPQGVDTEAFF
cdr3_nt: TGCGCCAGCAGCCCCCAGGGGGTCGACACTGAAGCTTTCTTT

d_call: .
j_call: TRBJ2-2
clone_size: few
v_call: TRBV11-3
cdr3_aa: CASSLDWLNTGELFF
cdr3_nt: TGTGCCAGCAGCTTAGACTGGTTGAACACCGGGGAGCTGTTTTTT

d_call: .
j_call: TRBJ2-7
clone_size: .
v_call: TRBV23-1
cdr3_aa: CASSQEGEIPLHEQYF
cdr3_nt: TGCGCCAGCAGTCAAGAAGGGGAAATACCACTCCACGAGCAGTACTTC

d_call: .
j_call: TRBJ2-3
clone_size: .
v_call: TRBV15
cdr3_aa: CATSRDLQGGTDTQYF
cdr3_nt: TGTGCCACCAGCAGAGATCTCCAGGGGGGGACAGATACGCAGTATTTT

d_call: .
j_call: TRBJ2-1
clone_size: medium-sized
v_call: TRBV11-3
cdr3_aa: CASSLSEASPEQFF
cdr3_nt: TGTGCCAGCAGCTTAAGTGAGGCTAGCCCGGAGCAGTTCTTC

d_call: .
j_call: TRBJ1-3
clone_size: .
v_call: TRBV19
cdr3_aa: CAVGGTGNTIYF
cdr3_nt: TGTGCAGTGGGGGGAACTGGAAACACCATATATTTT

d_call: TRBD1
j_call: TRBJ2-7
clone_size: few
v_call: TRBV12-5
cdr3_aa: CARAGTGVCFGYEQYF
cdr3_nt: TGTGCTAGGGCCGGGACAGGGGTTTGTTTTGGGTACGAGCAGTACTTC

d_call: TRBD1
j_call: TRBJ1-1
clone_size: once
v_call: TRBV19
cdr3_aa: CASSSFKGARDTEAFF
cdr3_nt: TGTGCCAGTAGTAGTTTCAAGGGGGCGCGAGACACTGAAGCTTTCTTT

d_call: .
j_call: TRBJ2-7
clone_size: few
v_call: TRBV6-8
cdr3_aa: CASRKTGTNEQYF
cdr3_nt: TGTGCCAGCAGGAAGACCGGGACAAACGAGCAGTACTTC

d_call: .
j_call: TRBJ1-3
clone_size: .
v_call: TRBV15
cdr3_aa: CATSGGSSGNTIYF
cdr3_nt: TGTGCCACCAGCGGAGGGAGTTCTGGAAACACCATATATTTT

d_call: .
j_call: TRBJ2-2
clone_size: .
v_call: TRBV19
cdr3_aa: CASSIGRVGTGELFF
cdr3_nt: TGTGCCAGTAGTATAGGGAGGGTAGGCACCGGGGAGCTGTTTTTT

d_call: .
j_call: TRBJ1-2
clone_size: few
v_call: TRBV9
cdr3_aa: CASRAEGLNYGYTF
cdr3_nt: TGTGCCAGCAGAGCAGAGGGCCTAAACTATGGCTACACCTTC

d_call: TRBD1
j_call: TRBJ1-2
clone_size: .
v_call: TRBV19
cdr3_aa: CASNFQGDRGTTNYGYTF
cdr3_nt: TGTGCCAGTAACTTCCAAGGGGACAGGGGGACGACTAACTATGGCTACACCTTC

d_call: TRBD1
j_call: TRBJ1-2
clone_size: .
v_call: TRBV30
cdr3_aa: CAWSVVPTGGNTF
cdr3_nt: TGTGCCTGGAGTGTCGTACCTACAGGGGGTAACACCTTC

d_call: TRBD1
j_call: TRBJ2-2
clone_size: .
v_call: TRBV27
cdr3_aa: CASSGDSFLANTGELFF
cdr3_nt: TGTGCCAGCAGTGGGGACAGCTTCCTCGCGAACACCGGGGAGCTGTTTTTT

d_call: TRBD1
j_call: TRBJ2-3
clone_size: .
v_call: TRBV14
cdr3_aa: CASSQDSQGVITDTQYF
cdr3_nt: TGTGCCAGCAGCCAAGATTCACAGGGGGTGATCACAGATACGCAGTATTTT

d_call: TRBD2
j_call: TRBJ2-5
clone_size: few
v_call: TRBV12-5
cdr3_aa: CASGFVTSGGTGETQYF
cdr3_nt: TGTGCTAGTGGTTTCGTAACTAGCGGGGGAACCGGAGAGACCCAGTACTTC

d_call: .
j_call: TRBJ1-5
clone_size: .
v_call: TRBV10-2
cdr3_aa: CASSDRLGNQPQHF
cdr3_nt: TGCGCCAGCAGTGATAGGTTAGGAAATCAGCCCCAGCATTTT

d_call: TRBD2
j_call: TRBJ2-5
clone_size: few
v_call: TRBV19
cdr3_aa: CASTRGGAETQYF
cdr3_nt: TGTGCCAGTACCCGGGGGGGCGCGGAGACCCAGTACTTC

d_call: .
j_call: TRBJ2-2
clone_size: .
v_call: TRBV19
cdr3_aa: CASSLDTGALSTGELFF
cdr3_nt: TGTGCCAGTAGTTTGGACACGGGAGCCCTGAGCACCGGGGAGCTGTTTTTT

d_call: .
j_call: TRBJ1-1
clone_size: few
v_call: TRBV28
cdr3_aa: CASSLEWNTEAFF
cdr3_nt: TGTGCCAGCAGTTTAGAGTGGAACACTGAAGCTTTCTTT

d_call: .
j_call: TRBJ2-5
clone_size: .
v_call: TRBV9
cdr3_aa: CASSGQEYQETQYF
cdr3_nt: TGTGCCAGCAGTGGACAAGAGTACCAAGAGACCCAGTACTTC

d_call: .
j_call: TRBJ2-5
clone_size: .
v_call: TRBV25-1
cdr3_aa: CASSGPQETQYF
cdr3_nt: TGTGCCAGCAGTGGGCCCCAAGAGACCCAGTACTTC

d_call: .
j_call: TRBJ1-4
clone_size: few
v_call: TRBV30
cdr3_aa: CAWSVGQTEKLFF
cdr3_nt: TGTGCCTGGAGTGTCGGGCAGACTGAAAAACTGTTTTTT

d_call: .
j_call: TRBJ2-1
clone_size: few
v_call: TRBV6-8
cdr3_aa: CASSVIGNEQFF
cdr3_nt: TGTGCCAGCAGTGTGATTGGCAATGAGCAGTTCTTC

d_call: .
j_call: TRBJ1-1
clone_size: .
v_call: TRBV18
cdr3_aa: CASSPLPLAEAFF
cdr3_nt: TGTGCCAGCTCACCACTCCCTTTGGCTGAAGCTTTCTTT

d_call: TRBD1
j_call: TRBJ1-3
clone_size: few
v_call: TRBV7-6
cdr3_aa: CASSLPLLGTERNTIYF
cdr3_nt: TGTGCCAGCAGCTTACCCTTACTCGGGACAGAGAGAAACACCATATATTTT

d_call: TRBD1
j_call: TRBJ1-1
clone_size: .
v_call: TRBV16
cdr3_aa: CASEADRTSLVAFF
cdr3_nt: TGTGCCAGCGAAGCGGACAGGACGAGTCTGGTAGCTTTCTTT

d_call: TRBD1
j_call: TRBJ2-5
clone_size: .
v_call: TRBV6-8
cdr3_aa: CASMGTGRVQETQYF
cdr3_nt: TGTGCCAGCATGGGGACAGGGCGAGTCCAAGAGACCCAGTACTTC

d_call: .
j_call: TRBJ1-6
clone_size: few
v_call: TRBV11-3
cdr3_aa: CASSLGDNNSPLHF
cdr3_nt: TGTGCCAGCAGCTTAGGGGATAATAATTCACCCCTCCACTTT

d_call: .
j_call: TRBJ1-1
clone_size: .
v_call: TRBV18
cdr3_aa: CASSPLPRTLNTEAFF
cdr3_nt: TGTGCCAGCTCACCACTACCGCGAACCCTGAACACTGAAGCTTTCTTT

d_call: .
j_call: TRBJ2-1
clone_size: .
v_call: TRBV14
cdr3_aa: CASSRGGSYNEQFF
cdr3_nt: TGTGCCAGCAGCCGCGGCGGGTCCTACAATGAGCAGTTCTTC

d_call: TRBD1
j_call: TRBJ2-1
clone_size: few
v_call: TRBV11-3
cdr3_aa: CASSRDRATYNEQFF
cdr3_nt: TGTGCCAGCAGCAGGGACAGGGCTACCTACAATGAGCAGTTCTTC

d_call: TRBD2
j_call: TRBJ2-3
clone_size: large
v_call: TRBV6-8
cdr3_aa: CASSGTSGVDTQYF
cdr3_nt: TGTGCCAGCAGTGGGACTAGCGGGGTGGATACGCAGTATTTT

d_call: .
j_call: TRBJ2-4
clone_size: few
v_call: TRBV9
cdr3_aa: CASSALTGNIQYF
cdr3_nt: TGTGCCAGCAGCGCCCTTACGGGGAACATTCAGTACTTC

d_call: .
j_call: TRBJ1-2
clone_size: .
v_call: TRBV10-3
cdr3_aa: CAISEFRGSWGYTF
cdr3_nt: TGTGCCATCAGTGAGTTTAGAGGGTCATGGGGCTACACCTTC

d_call: .
j_call: TRBJ2-3
clone_size: .
v_call: TRBV18
cdr3_aa: CASSPLNGGVNTDTQYF
cdr3_nt: TGTGCCAGCTCACCACTGAACGGCGGGGTGAACACAGATACGCAGTATTTT